This passage covers 14 T cell receptor beta chains from one sample sequenced in a study of T cell changes during pregnancy in multiple sclerosis. Sequenced by immunoSEQ multiplex PCR; TCRdb stores in-frame clones only, minus some. The data hold 15,000 or so clones, with around 85% observed a single time. The sequencing here drew on CD8+ T cells from peripheral blood mononuclear cells, taken in the first trimester of pregnancy. These TCRs come from a female donor with multiple sclerosis, enrolled in a pregnancy study.

This clone was found a few times. This sequence joins TRBV18 and TRBJ1-1; a possible D gene is TRBD1 (6 bases). CDR1 is KGHSH, CDR2 LQKENI, per germline. This CDR3 is built from 16 residues. V shed 1 base and J shed 5 bases, with 17 bases lying between them. This CDR3 is CASSPQRLGARTEAFF. In nucleotides, the CDR3 is TGTGCCAGCTCACCACAACGATTGGGGGCCCGTACTGAAGCTTTCTTT.

V gene TRBV10-3 combines with J gene TRBJ1-2, with 8 bases fitting TRBD1. The germline gives CDR1 ENHRY, CDR2 SYGVKD. V dropped 0 bases and J dropped 2; count of bases not matched to a gene: 2. CDR3 size: 15 residues. The CDR3 DNA reads TGTGCCATCAGTGAGTCGCGACAGGGGAACTATGGCTACACCTTC. Translation: CAISESRQGNYGYTF.

J is TRBJ2-5 and V is TRBV18; TRBD1 is a possible D gene (5 bases). Germline V lookup: CDR1 KGHSH, CDR2 LQKENI. V was cut by 6 bases and J by 5 bases, with 16 bases left in between. CDR3 length: 14 amino acids. The CDR3 DNA reads as TGTGCCAGCTCCCAGGGTCGGTATAAGGAGACCCAGTACTTC. Translating it yields CASSQGRYKETQYF.

The rearrangement uses TRBV11-2 and TRBJ2-7; TRBD2 agrees at 7 bases. Germline CDR1 and CDR2: SGHAT and FQNNGV. CDR3 length equals 13 residues. V lost 5 bases and J lost 1; bases outside the gene matches: 2. CDR3 sequence: CASSPGGSYEQYF. In DNA, the CDR3 is TGTGCCAGCAGCCCCGGGGGGTCCTACGAGCAGTACTTC.

The genes are TRBV6-5 and TRBJ2-3; TRBD2 is a possible D gene (5 bases). CDR3 length: 15 amino acids. Germline V gene data show CDR1 as MNHEY and CDR2 as SVGAGI. The germline V and J ends were trimmed by 0 bases and 4 bases, with 11 bases remaining between them. The CDR3 loop reads CASSYSGKGADTQYF. The DNA for the CDR3 is TGTGCCAGCAGTTACTCAGGGAAGGGAGCAGATACGCAGTATTTT.

The chain couples TRBV4-1 to TRBJ2-7; tentative D call: TRBD2 (5 bases). The CDR3 runs 13 residues. CDR1 is MGHRA, CDR2 YSYEKL, per germline. V lost 1 base to trimming and J lost 3 bases, with 7 bases between them. The CDR3 loop is CASSQGGDYEQYF. CDR3 DNA sequence: TGCGCCAGCAGCCAAGGGGGAGACTACGAGCAGTACTTC.

The CDR3 here is CASSTRGGRAPTDTQYF. CDR3 coding DNA: TGTGCCAGCAGCACTCGTGGCGGGAGGGCTCCGACAGATACGCAGTATTTT. The rearrangement links TRBV7-9 to TRBJ2-3; 9 nucleotides line up with TRBD2. The CDR3 sequence is 17 residues long. With V trimmed by 5 bases and J by 3 bases, 12 bases remained unmatched. Germline V gene lookup returns CDR1 SEHNR and CDR2 FQNEAQ (reference sequence).

The chain couples TRBV6-5 to TRBJ1-1; TRBD1 aligns across 9 bases. The J segment lost 6 bases and the V segment lost 1 base, leaving 6 bases of the junction unmatched. CDR1 is MNHEY and CDR2 is SVGAGI in the germline V gene. The CDR3 extends over 15 amino acids. The CDR3 region is CASSYYTGGYAEAFF. The CDR3, as DNA: TGTGCCAGCAGTTACTACACAGGGGGCTACGCTGAAGCTTTCTTT.

This clone has only one observation. The chain carries TRBV6-5 and TRBJ2-1; D ambiguous. The CDR3 totals 15 residues. CDR1 and CDR2 (germline): MNHEY, SVGAGI. The V end lost 6 bases, the J end lost 2 bases, and 14 bases lay between the germline ends. CDR3 DNA: TGTGCCAGCAGCCCCCTAGTCCCCACCTACAATGAGCAGTTCTTC. Its translation is CASSPLVPTYNEQFF.

The chain joins TRBV10-3 to TRBJ2-3, with TRBD2 matching 13 bases. CDR3 length equals 16 residues. CDR1 is ENHRY and CDR2 is SYGVKD in the germline V gene. Trimming at V came to 6 bases and at J to 6 bases, leaving 9 bases not matched to a gene. The CDR3, as DNA: TGTGCCATCAGAGCGGTTGAGACTAGCGGGAGGGATACGCAGTATTTT. It yields the protein CAIRAVETSGRDTQYF.

CDR3 residues: CASSQARGTYTEAFF. CDR3 in DNA: TGTGCCAGCAGCCAAGCTCGGGGGACTTACACTGAAGCTTTCTTT. J is TRBJ1-1 and V is TRBV14, with TRBD1 as a possible D gene (5 bases). The CDR3 is 15 residues long. The germline V gene has CDR1 SGHDN and CDR2 FVKESK. The V and J ends lost 1 base and 3 bases respectively, with 12 bases between them.

This clone was recorded a few times. Relative to the germline gene, one junction end is altered; a read error may explain this. The V call is TRBV2, the J call TRBJ1-2; 9 bases agree with TRBD1. The germline gives CDR1 SNHLY, CDR2 FYNNEI. This CDR3 is built from 11 residues. CDR3 in DNA: TGTGCCAGCAGTGCCGGGACAGGGCCCATCTTC. As protein: CASSAGTGPIF.

The genes are TRBV27 and TRBJ1-5, with 8 bases fitting TRBD1. The CDR3 extends over 15 amino acids. CDR1 and CDR2 from the germline V gene are MNHEY and SMNVEV (reference sequence). Trimming at V came to 5 bases and at J to 3 bases, leaving 6 bases not matched to a gene. CDR3 in amino acids: CASSARTGNNQPQHF. For the CDR3, the DNA is TGTGCCAGCAGTGCTCGGACAGGGAACAATCAGCCCCAGCATTTT.

The V call is TRBV6-1, the J call TRBJ2-6, with TRBD1 as a possible D gene (5 bases). Germline V gene sequence: CDR1 MNHNS, CDR2 SASEGT. This CDR3 contains 15 residues. The germline V and J ends were trimmed by 1 base and 1 base, with 5 bases remaining between them. The CDR3 here is CASSEGQSGANVLTF. The CDR3 DNA reads as TGTGCCAGCAGTGAAGGACAGTCTGGGGCCAACGTCCTGACTTTC.